This is a list of T cell receptor beta chains from one sample in a study of shared clonotypes between healthy human individuals. Assay used: immunoSEQ multiplex PCR; TCRdb lists only in-frame clones, some missing. The data show millions of clones, around 95% seen once. The sequenced sample was naive CD4+ T cells sorted from blood. Receptor source: a man younger than 35 in good health. Both conserved end residues are part of each CDR3. Fields, in order: J gene, V gene, CDR3 length, D gene, clone size, CDR3 DNA, CDR3 protein. D genes are given only for firm matches. Clone size, where shown, is once, few, many, or a class for clones that have expanded.

TRBJ2-3	TRBV9	15	TRBD1	-	TGTGCCAGCGGAAAGACAGGGGCGGGCGCAGATACGCAGTATTTT	CASGKTGAGADTQYF
TRBJ1-2	TRBV20-1	10	TRBD1	-	TGCAGTGCTAAGCAGGGGGTCTACACCTTC	CSAKQGVYTF
TRBJ1-2	TRBV5-4	14	-	-	TGTGCCAGCAGCTTGGCCGGGGTAAACTATGGCTACACCTTC	CASSLAGVNYGYTF
TRBJ2-7	TRBV12-5	18	TRBD2	-	TGTGCTAGTGGTTTGAGCGGGAAAGATAGGGCTGAGGTCGGCGAGCAGTACTTC	CASGLSGKDRAEVGEQYF
TRBJ2-7	TRBV19	14	TRBD1	once	TGTGCCAGTAGTATTGGGACAGGGGTTAGCGAGCAGTACTTC	CASSIGTGVSEQYF
TRBJ2-1	TRBV5-6	17	-	-	TGTGCCAGCAGCGCCTTAGGGCCAGGGACATTCTACAATGAGCAGTTCTTC	CASSALGPGTFYNEQFF
TRBJ2-7	TRBV5-6	16	TRBD1	once	TGTGCCAGCAGCTTGGTCTCGGGACAGGGCCTCAACGAGCAGTACTTC	CASSLVSGQGLNEQYF
TRBJ2-7	TRBV2	15	-	-	TGTGCCAGCAGTGAAGGTATCCTCTTCTCCTACGAGCAGTACTTC	CASSEGILFSYEQYF
TRBJ1-3	TRBV5-1	15	TRBD1	-	TGCGCCAGCAGCTCGACAGGGGGCGGTGGAAACACCATATATTTT	CASSSTGGGGNTIYF
TRBJ1-2	TRBV5-4	14	-	-	TGTGCCAGCTCAGGACAGCGTAATCTATATGGCTACACCTTC	CASSGQRNLYGYTF
TRBJ2-7	TRBV19	13	-	-	TGTGCCAGTTCTGGCGGGGTCTCCTACGAGCAGTACTTC	CASSGGVSYEQYF
TRBJ1-1	TRBV18	12	-	-	TGTGCCAGCTCAGAGGGGAACACTGAAGCTTTCTTT	CASSEGNTEAFF
TRBJ2-7	TRBV10-3	13	-	-	TGTGCCATCAGTGAGTCGGCGTTCTACGAGCAGTACTTC	CAISESAFYEQYF
TRBJ2-7	TRBV6-6	14	-	-	TGTGCCAGCCATGGAAAGGGTGGGCAGTACGAGCAGTACTTC	CASHGKGGQYEQYF
TRBJ2-7	TRBV30	14	-	-	TGTGCCTGGAGTGTCGGGGGCACCTCCTACGAGCAGTACTTC	CAWSVGGTSYEQYF
TRBJ2-7	TRBV28	15	-	-	TGTGCCAGCCGCTCCTCTGGGGCGGGCCGGGACGAGCAGTACTTC	CASRSSGAGRDEQYF
TRBJ2-7	TRBV7-2	12	-	once	TGTGCCAGCAGCTTACGTGGCGCTGAGCAGTACTTC	CASSLRGAEQYF
TRBJ2-1	TRBV11-2	14	TRBD2	-	TGTGCCAGCAGCTTAGCGGGGGGGCGGAATGAGCAGTTCTTC	CASSLAGGRNEQFF
TRBJ1-2	TRBV6-6	14	-	-	TGTGCCAGCACTAACACCCTAGGAGGGGTGGGCTACACCTTC	CASTNTLGGVGYTF
TRBJ2-7	TRBV5-6	13	-	-	TGTGCCAGCGGAAGGGATCCGACCTACGAGCAGTACTTC	CASGRDPTYEQYF
TRBJ2-7	TRBV5-4	15	TRBD1	-	TGTGCCAGCACACAGGGACAGGGACTTGTCCACGAGCAGTACTTC	CASTQGQGLVHEQYF
TRBJ1-5	TRBV6-1	13	-	-	TGTGCCAGCAGTGAATTAGGAAATCAGCCCCAGCATTTT	CASSELGNQPQHF
TRBJ1-2	TRBV5-4	14	-	-	TGTGCCAGCAGCCTAGGACATCGACGCGATGGCTACACCTTC	CASSLGHRRDGYTF
TRBJ2-5	TRBV20-1	10	-	-	TGCAGTGCCCTGCATGAGACCCAGTACTTC	CSALHETQYF
TRBJ2-7	TRBV5-1	16	-	-	TGCGCCAGCAGCCTGGAGGCAGGGGCTGTCTCCTACGAGCAGTACTTC	CASSLEAGAVSYEQYF
TRBJ2-1	TRBV4-3	16	-	-	TGCGCCAGCAGCCGGGGTGGCACGCTTAGTTACAATGAGCAGTTCTTC	CASSRGGTLSYNEQFF
TRBJ2-5	TRBV7-2	16	TRBD2	-	TGTGCCAGCAGCGTTACGGCGGGAGGCCTTCAAGAGACCCAGTACTTC	CASSVTAGGLQETQYF
TRBJ2-7	TRBV18	14	TRBD2	-	TGTGCCAGCTCACCGAGCGGGAGGGCGCACGAGCAGTACTTC	CASSPSGRAHEQYF
TRBJ1-6	TRBV7-9	15	-	-	TGTGCCAGCAGTCTCCGGGACACAATAAATTCACCCCTCCACTTT	CASSLRDTINSPLHF
TRBJ2-1	TRBV29-1	13	TRBD2	-	TGCAGCGTTAGCGGGAGCTCCTACAATGAGCAGTTCTTC	CSVSGSSYNEQFF
TRBJ1-1	TRBV5-1	13	-	-	TGCGCCAGCAGCCCGAAGACGAACACTGAAGCTTTCTTT	CASSPKTNTEAFF
TRBJ2-7	TRBV11-2	16	-	-	TGTGCCAGCAGCTTAGAGCTCGGGCTAAACACCTACGAGCAGTACTTC	CASSLELGLNTYEQYF
TRBJ2-6	TRBV5-1	15	-	-	TGCGCCAGCAGCTTATCCTGGCTCGGGGCCAACGTCCTGACTTTC	CASSLSWLGANVLTF
TRBJ2-5	TRBV6-5	14	-	-	TGTGCCAGCAGTTGGGGCGGAGGGGGAGAGACCCAGTACTTC	CASSWGGGGETQYF
TRBJ2-7	TRBV5-4	16	TRBD2	many	TGTGCCAGCAGCTTGGAGGGACTAGCGGGAATTTACGAGCAGTACTTC	CASSLEGLAGIYEQYF
TRBJ1-1	TRBV5-1	16	-	-	TGCGCCAGCAGCTCCGTTACCGGGACGGTGAACACTGAAGCTTTCTTT	CASSSVTGTVNTEAFF
TRBJ2-3	TRBV9	17	TRBD2	-	TGTGCCAGCAGCCTTCGACTAGCGGGGGGCCTCACAGATACGCAGTATTTT	CASSLRLAGGLTDTQYF
TRBJ1-2	TRBV7-9	16	TRBD1	-	TGTGCCAGCAGCTTAGCGGCGGGACAGGGGGTGCTTGGCTACACCTTC	CASSLAAGQGVLGYTF
TRBJ1-2	TRBV7-9	12	TRBD1	once	TGTGCCAGCAGCTTAGGACAGGGTGGCTACACCTTC	CASSLGQGGYTF
TRBJ1-1	TRBV27	14	-	-	TGTGCCAGCAGTCGGGAACACCCGAACGCTGAAGCTTTCTTT	CASSREHPNAEAFF
TRBJ2-5	TRBV9	14	TRBD1	-	TGTGCCAGCAGCGCCCGGGACAGGGGTGAGACCCAGTACTTC	CASSARDRGETQYF
TRBJ1-5	TRBV6-5	15	TRBD1	-	TGTGCCAGCAGTAGGGGACAGATGAGCAATCAGCCCCAGCATTTT	CASSRGQMSNQPQHF
TRBJ1-3	TRBV6-6	13	-	-	TGTGCCAGCAACGTAGGATCTGGAAACACCATATATTTT	CASNVGSGNTIYF
TRBJ2-2	TRBV19	12	-	-	TGTGCCAGTAGTAGGGGCACCGGGGAGCTGTTTTTT	CASSRGTGELFF
TRBJ2-1	TRBV7-9	18	TRBD2	-	TGTGCCAGCAGCTCGGGACTAGCGGGGGGCCTAGCCTACAATGAGCAGTTCTTC	CASSSGLAGGLAYNEQFF
TRBJ2-7	TRBV9	14	-	once	TGTGCCAGCAGCGGACCATATAGTGGGGGCGAGCAGTACTTC	CASSGPYSGGEQYF
TRBJ2-7	TRBV5-1	15	-	-	TGCGCCAGCAGCTTGGCCGGTGGGGGCTCCTACGAGCAGTACTTC	CASSLAGGGSYEQYF
TRBJ1-1	TRBV5-1	14	-	-	TGCGCCAGCAGCACGGACAGACGGAACACTGAAGCTTTCTTT	CASSTDRRNTEAFF
TRBJ1-1	TRBV19	13	-	-	TGTGCCAGTAGTGCCAGAGGGAACACTGAAGCTTTCTTT	CASSARGNTEAFF
TRBJ1-1	TRBV29-1	12	-	-	TGCAGCGACCGACACCGAGGGACTGAAGCTTTCTTT	CSDRHRGTEAFF